Following are 2 T cell receptor beta chains from one sample sequenced in a study of T cell repertoires in cytomegalovirus infection (dated by TCRdb to about 2019). Sequencing was performed on an Illumina HiSeq 1500. The public reads were quality trimmed at Q25 with fastp and then assembled into clones with MiXCR by TCRdb, keeping productive beta chains. Under each unique CDR3 protein, matching rows form one entry showing the most common genes and DNA. This sample is represented by roughly 630,000 distinct CDR3 sequences; approximately 25% of them were singletons. The ten most abundant clones make up 7% to 9% of the sample. Sequencing was performed on CD8+ T cells from PBMCs. Source of these receptors: a human donor in good health (CMV status not recorded). Some clones in this sample may be carry-over from other donors' samples.

This rearrangement joins TRBV28 to TRBJ2-6, with D uncertain. The CDR3 is 14 amino acids. V was clipped by 7 bases and J by 1 base, with 8 bases between them. Germline values: CDR1 MDHEN, CDR2 SYDVKM. CDR3 residues: CASTERSGANVLTF. The CDR3 region has the DNA TGTGCCAGCACCGAGAGGTCTGGGGCCAACGTCCTGACTTTC.

This clonotype was found many times. The chain carries TRBV2 and TRBJ1-4; D is possibly TRBD1 (5 bases). CDR3 length equals 14 residues. Germline assignment: CDR1 SNHLY and CDR2 FYNNEI. V dropped 4 bases and J dropped 0 bases, with 6 bases sitting between them. The CDR3 bases are TGTGCCAGCAGTGGACAGTCAACTAATGAAAAACTGTTTTTT. Protein sequence: CASSGQSTNEKLFF.